The TCR beta chain described here comes from a study of CD8 T cells in ankylosing spondylitis. TCRdb redid the calling of the 5' RACE reads with MiXCR, one entry per CDR3 protein. The sample carries roughly 42,000 distinct CDR3 sequences, 2.7% recorded once. This clonotype has ten or more counts. The CDR3 has 15 amino acids. With 4 bases clipped from V and 4 bases from J, the junction kept 6 bases outside the gene matches. Germline assignment: CDR1 SGDLS and CDR2 YYNGEE. This clonotype was obtained from a male donor with ankylosing spondylitis or in good health (not recorded which). The chain combines TRBV9 with TRBJ2-3, with 10 bases fitting TRBD2. Sequenced sample: blood, either unsorted or a sorted T cell fraction (not recorded which). In DNA, the CDR3 is TGTGCCAGCAGCCCAAGCGGGAGGGCCGCAGATACGCAGTATTTT. Residues: CASSPSGRAADTQYF.